A selection of T cell receptor beta chains follows, all from one sample in a study of T cells in Graves' hyperthyroidism and ophthalmopathy. A single record per CDR3 protein comes from TCRdb applying MiXCR to the multiplex PCR reads. The top ten hold around 7.7% of the sample, which has 600,000 to 900,000 distinct CDR3 sequences, 15% to 20% seen once. Specimen: blood. These receptors came from a man aged 18 to 29 with Graves' hyperthyroidism. Both conserved end residues are part of each CDR3. A D gene is named only where the DNA matches it firmly. Clone size appears in some rows only: once, few, many, or a class for an expanded clone.

CDR3nt: TGTGCCAGCAGTGAAGCCGGGACCCCTACGACGGAGACCCAGTACTTC
CDR3aa: CASSEAGTPTTETQYF
v_gene: TRBV2
j_gene: TRBJ2-5
d_gene: .
abundance: .

CDR3nt: TGTGCCAGCAGTGAAGTGGGTAGCAATCAGCCCCAGCATTTT
CDR3aa: CASSEVGSNQPQHF
v_gene: TRBV2
j_gene: TRBJ1-5
d_gene: .
abundance: many

CDR3nt: TGTGCCAGCAGTAAAAGCGGGAGGGCCTACAATGAGCAGTTCTTC
CDR3aa: CASSKSGRAYNEQFF
v_gene: TRBV6-2/TRBV6-3
j_gene: TRBJ2-1
d_gene: TRBD2
abundance: .

CDR3nt: TGCAGTGCTCGGGACGGAGTCTCCTACGAGCAGTTCTTC
CDR3aa: CSARDGVSYEQFF
v_gene: TRBV20-1
j_gene: TRBJ2-1
d_gene: .
abundance: .

CDR3nt: TGTGCCAGCAGAGACACTAGCGGGGGCTCCTACGAGCAGTACTTC
CDR3aa: CASRDTSGGSYEQYF
v_gene: TRBV2
j_gene: TRBJ2-7
d_gene: TRBD2
abundance: many

CDR3nt: TGTGCCAGCAGCTTACCCCCCGGGCCACACAATGAGCAGTTCTTC
CDR3aa: CASSLPPGPHNEQFF
v_gene: TRBV13
j_gene: TRBJ2-1
d_gene: .
abundance: many

CDR3nt: TGTGCCAGCTCACCTATGGTAAGCTCCTACAATGAGCAGTTCTTC
CDR3aa: CASSPMVSSYNEQFF
v_gene: TRBV18
j_gene: TRBJ2-1
d_gene: .
abundance: many

CDR3nt: TGTGCCAGTAGTATCAGCCCTTTCGGGAGGAGGTACAATGAGCAGTTCTTC
CDR3aa: CASSISPFGRRYNEQFF
v_gene: TRBV19
j_gene: TRBJ2-1
d_gene: TRBD2
abundance: .

CDR3nt: TGCGCCAGCAGTGAGTCCAGCGACAGAAAGTCATATCAGCCCCAGCATTTT
CDR3aa: CASSESSDRKSYQPQHF
v_gene: TRBV10-1
j_gene: TRBJ1-5
d_gene: .
abundance: .

CDR3nt: TGTGCCAGCAGCCAGAGGGCCGGACCCTACAATGAGCAGTTCTTC
CDR3aa: CASSQRAGPYNEQFF
v_gene: TRBV4-2
j_gene: TRBJ2-1
d_gene: .
abundance: few

CDR3nt: TGTGCCAGCAGGACAGTAAACCTTTACAATGAGCAGTTCTTC
CDR3aa: CASRTVNLYNEQFF
v_gene: TRBV28
j_gene: TRBJ2-1
d_gene: .
abundance: few

CDR3nt: TGTGCCACCAGTGATCGTACGCCGGGGCTTGGGGTCTACAATGAGCAGTTCTTC
CDR3aa: CATSDRTPGLGVYNEQFF
v_gene: TRBV24-1
j_gene: TRBJ2-1
d_gene: .
abundance: .

CDR3nt: TGTGCCAGCATGAGGGACAACCAAGAGACCCAGTACTTC
CDR3aa: CASMRDNQETQYF
v_gene: TRBV2
j_gene: TRBJ2-5
d_gene: .
abundance: many

CDR3nt: TGTGCCAGCAGCTTAAATGGGGATCAGCCCCAGCATTTT
CDR3aa: CASSLNGDQPQHF
v_gene: TRBV11-3
j_gene: TRBJ1-5
d_gene: .
abundance: .

CDR3nt: TGTGCCAGTAGTATACCGAGCGGGAACACTGAAGCTTTCTTT
CDR3aa: CASSIPSGNTEAFF
v_gene: TRBV19
j_gene: TRBJ1-1
d_gene: .
abundance: few

CDR3nt: TGTGCCAGCAGTCCTCCGGGACAGGGGAAATACTTC
CDR3aa: CASSPPGQGKYF
v_gene: TRBV28
j_gene: TRBJ2-5
d_gene: TRBD1
abundance: many

CDR3nt: TGTGCCAGCAGTTACGGGACCCAGCAAGAAAAACTGTTTTTT
CDR3aa: CASSYGTQQEKLFF
v_gene: TRBV6-5
j_gene: TRBJ1-4
d_gene: .
abundance: few

CDR3nt: TGTGCCAGCAGTGGATATGGGGGGGATGCGAGTACGAATGAGCAGTTCTTC
CDR3aa: CASSGYGGDASTNEQFF
v_gene: TRBV2
j_gene: TRBJ2-1
d_gene: TRBD2
abundance: .

CDR3nt: TGTGCCAGCAGCCAGAGGACTAATGCAGGGGGCGAGCAGTACTTC
CDR3aa: CASSQRTNAGGEQYF
v_gene: TRBV13
j_gene: TRBJ2-7
d_gene: .
abundance: many

CDR3nt: TGTGCCACCAGCAAAACCCCGCAGCGAGGGTATGGCTACACCTTC
CDR3aa: CATSKTPQRGYGYTF
v_gene: TRBV15
j_gene: TRBJ1-2
d_gene: .
abundance: many

CDR3nt: TGTGCCAGCAGTTCAACAGGGGTAAATGAGCAGTTCTTC
CDR3aa: CASSSTGVNEQFF
v_gene: TRBV28
j_gene: TRBJ2-1
d_gene: TRBD1
abundance: many

CDR3nt: TGCAGCGTTGATTCTAGCAACTACGAGCAGTACTTC
CDR3aa: CSVDSSNYEQYF
v_gene: TRBV29-1
j_gene: TRBJ2-7
d_gene: .
abundance: few

CDR3nt: TGTGCCAGCAGTGCCCCAGGGGGCGACAAAAACATTCAGTACTTC
CDR3aa: CASSAPGGDKNIQYF
v_gene: TRBV2
j_gene: TRBJ2-4
d_gene: TRBD1
abundance: many

CDR3nt: TGTGCCAGCAGTTTATTCGGGACAGGGAATTCACCCCTCCACTTT
CDR3aa: CASSLFGTGNSPLHF
v_gene: TRBV28
j_gene: TRBJ1-6
d_gene: TRBD1
abundance: once

CDR3nt: TGCAGTGCTACTTCTAAGGCAGGGGGCTACGAGCAGTACTTC
CDR3aa: CSATSKAGGYEQYF
v_gene: TRBV20-1
j_gene: TRBJ2-7
d_gene: TRBD1
abundance: many

CDR3nt: TGTGCCAGCTCACCGACGGCCTCCTACGAGCAGTACTTC
CDR3aa: CASSPTASYEQYF
v_gene: TRBV18
j_gene: TRBJ2-7
d_gene: .
abundance: many

CDR3nt: TGCAGTGCCGGGGCCGGAGGGAGTGGAAACACCATATATTTT
CDR3aa: CSAGAGGSGNTIYF
v_gene: TRBV20-1
j_gene: TRBJ1-3
d_gene: .
abundance: .

CDR3nt: TGCGCCAGCAGCCAAGAGTCCATCCTACCTGAGCGGGGGGCTTACAATGAGCAGTTCTTC
CDR3aa: CASSQESILPERGAYNEQFF
v_gene: TRBV4-1
j_gene: TRBJ2-1
d_gene: TRBD2
abundance: few

CDR3nt: TGTGCCAGCAGTAAAGGGCCCCTGGGCGGGTATGGCTACACCTTC
CDR3aa: CASSKGPLGGYGYTF
v_gene: TRBV6-4
j_gene: TRBJ1-2
d_gene: .
abundance: .

CDR3nt: TGTGCCAGCAGCCCCGTAGGGGGCGGTCAGCATTTT
CDR3aa: CASSPVGGGQHF
v_gene: TRBV2
j_gene: TRBJ1-5
d_gene: TRBD1
abundance: many

CDR3nt: TGTGCCAGCAGCGCCCGAGGCGGGAGTCGTGATACGCAGTATTTT
CDR3aa: CASSARGGSRDTQYF
v_gene: TRBV9
j_gene: TRBJ2-3
d_gene: TRBD2
abundance: .

CDR3nt: TGCAGTGCTCCCCGGGACGGAAGCTCCTACGAGCAGTACTTC
CDR3aa: CSAPRDGSSYEQYF
v_gene: TRBV20-1
j_gene: TRBJ2-7
d_gene: .
abundance: many

CDR3nt: TGTGCCAGCAGCCAAGATCTATCCCCATGGGGCTATGGCTACACCTTC
CDR3aa: CASSQDLSPWGYGYTF
v_gene: TRBV3-1
j_gene: TRBJ1-2
d_gene: .
abundance: .

CDR3nt: TGTGCCAGCAGCTTGTTACAGGGGGACAATCAGCCCCAGCATTTT
CDR3aa: CASSLLQGDNQPQHF
v_gene: TRBV5-5
j_gene: TRBJ1-5
d_gene: TRBD1
abundance: few

CDR3nt: TGTGCCAGCAGCTTTGGGCCGTCAACGACCCCGTACTTC
CDR3aa: CASSFGPSTTPYF
v_gene: TRBV5-4
j_gene: TRBJ2-5
d_gene: .
abundance: .

CDR3nt: TGTGCCAGCAGCTTAAAAGGAACAGATACGCAGTATTTT
CDR3aa: CASSLKGTDTQYF
v_gene: TRBV5-8
j_gene: TRBJ2-3
d_gene: .
abundance: many

CDR3nt: TGTGCCACCAGTCGGGCAGGGGATAGGGGGACCCAGTACTTC
CDR3aa: CATSRAGDRGTQYF
v_gene: TRBV24-1
j_gene: TRBJ2-5
d_gene: .
abundance: .

CDR3nt: TGTGCCAGCAGCTTGTTACCGGGACGGAACTACGAGCAGTACTTC
CDR3aa: CASSLLPGRNYEQYF
v_gene: TRBV7-2
j_gene: TRBJ2-7
d_gene: .
abundance: .

CDR3nt: TGTGCCAGTCGGGACAGGGCAACCTACGAGCAGTACTTC
CDR3aa: CASRDRATYEQYF
v_gene: TRBV19
j_gene: TRBJ2-7
d_gene: TRBD1
abundance: .

CDR3nt: TGCGCCAGCAGCCCTTTGAGGGGGAGAGGAGGAACTGAAGCTTTCTTT
CDR3aa: CASSPLRGRGGTEAFF
v_gene: TRBV4-1
j_gene: TRBJ1-1
d_gene: .
abundance: few

CDR3nt: TGCAGCGTTGATCGACTAGCGGGAGGGCCAGATACGCAGTATTTT
CDR3aa: CSVDRLAGGPDTQYF
v_gene: TRBV29-1
j_gene: TRBJ2-3
d_gene: TRBD2
abundance: .

CDR3nt: TGTGCCAGCAGCCCCGGGGACAGAACGATTAGCGGGAACTCCTACGAGCAGTACTTC
CDR3aa: CASSPGDRTISGNSYEQYF
v_gene: TRBV5-6
j_gene: TRBJ2-7
d_gene: .
abundance: few

CDR3nt: TGTGCCAGCAGCCACACTCCCTCAAGGGAAGCTTTCTTT
CDR3aa: CASSHTPSREAFF
v_gene: TRBV3-1
j_gene: TRBJ1-1
d_gene: .
abundance: many

CDR3nt: TGTGCCAGCAGTTACAGCTCAAACACTGAAGCTTTCTTT
CDR3aa: CASSYSSNTEAFF
v_gene: TRBV6-5
j_gene: TRBJ1-1
d_gene: .
abundance: many

CDR3nt: TGTGCCAGCAGCCAGGCGGGGGGAGTGGAAGGCTACACCTTC
CDR3aa: CASSQAGGVEGYTF
v_gene: TRBV7-3
j_gene: TRBJ1-2
d_gene: .
abundance: many

CDR3nt: TGTGCCACCAGTGACCGACTACGCACAGATACGCAGTATTTT
CDR3aa: CATSDRLRTDTQYF
v_gene: TRBV24-1
j_gene: TRBJ2-3
d_gene: .
abundance: .

CDR3nt: TGCGCCAGCAGCTTGGCGGGACCGCAGTACTTC
CDR3aa: CASSLAGPQYF
v_gene: TRBV5-1
j_gene: TRBJ2-5
d_gene: .
abundance: .

CDR3nt: TGTGCCAGCAGCTTACCTAGCGGGAGAGTAGGGGGAAATGAGCAGTTCTTC
CDR3aa: CASSLPSGRVGGNEQFF
v_gene: TRBV7-8
j_gene: TRBJ2-1
d_gene: TRBD2
abundance: many

CDR3nt: TGTGCCAGCAGCGTTGGTGCAGGATACAATGAGCAGTTCTTC
CDR3aa: CASSVGAGYNEQFF
v_gene: TRBV9
j_gene: TRBJ2-1
d_gene: .
abundance: .

CDR3nt: TGTGCCAGCAGTGTACGGGACAGTAACCAAGAGACCCAGTACTTC
CDR3aa: CASSVRDSNQETQYF
v_gene: TRBV27
j_gene: TRBJ2-5
d_gene: TRBD1
abundance: few

CDR3nt: TGTGCCAGCTCTCTCCGGGACAGGGCCCCTGCCGAGCAGTACTTC
CDR3aa: CASSLRDRAPAEQYF
v_gene: TRBV18
j_gene: TRBJ2-7
d_gene: TRBD1
abundance: many

CDR3nt: TGTGCCAGCAGTGTCGGTGCGTCGCGCTACACCTTC
CDR3aa: CASSVGASRYTF
v_gene: TRBV2
j_gene: TRBJ1-2
d_gene: .
abundance: many

CDR3nt: TGTGCCAGCAGCTTAGCGGCCTTTGGGGCCAACGTCCTGACTTTC
CDR3aa: CASSLAAFGANVLTF
v_gene: TRBV7-2
j_gene: TRBJ2-6
d_gene: .
abundance: .

CDR3nt: TGTGCCAGCAGGCGGGTAGGGACGACAGCACCTGGGGCCAACGTCCTGACTTTC
CDR3aa: CASRRVGTTAPGANVLTF
v_gene: TRBV12-3/TRBV12-4
j_gene: TRBJ2-6
d_gene: .
abundance: .

CDR3nt: TGTGCCAGCAGTTTAGCGGGGGAGGACACTGAAGCTTTCTTT
CDR3aa: CASSLAGEDTEAFF
v_gene: TRBV7-3
j_gene: TRBJ1-1
d_gene: .
abundance: .